This is a list of T cell receptor beta chains from one sample in a study of human T cells and chemical hapten exposure. TCRdb passed the RACE reads through MiXCR, listing each CDR3 protein once. Of about 99,000 distinct CDR3 sequences listed, around 12% are singletons. Sequenced material: whole blood, taken in connection with sensitization to the hapten diphenylcyclopropenone (DPC). The receptors were gathered from a woman between 40 and 50 years old with alopecia areata. Some clones in this sample may be carry-over from other donors' samples. The CDR3 runs from the conserved cysteine through the conserved F or W. The D gene is left open where the match is weak. Expanded clones get a size class; other rows say once, few or many, or leave the size out.

>NA|TRBV7-2|TRBD2|TRBJ2-1
CASSPGASGSNEQFF
TGTGCCAGCAGCCCCGGGGCTAGCGGAAGCAATGAGCAGTTCTTC
>NA|TRBV11-2|TRBD1|TRBJ2-4
CASSKNPGTALNIQYF
TGTGCCAGCAGCAAAAACCCCGGGACAGCCCTAAACATTCAGTACTTC
>NA|TRBV29-1|NA|TRBJ1-2
CSVGPLFGVNYGYTF
TGCAGCGTTGGGCCACTTTTTGGGGTAAACTATGGCTACACCTTC
>few|TRBV6-6|TRBD2|TRBJ2-1
CASKSSGSDEQFF
TGTGCCAGCAAGTCTAGCGGGAGTGATGAGCAGTTCTTC
>many|TRBV9|NA|TRBJ1-2
CASSVEGLNYGYTF
TGTGCCAGCAGCGTAGAAGGATTAAACTATGGCTACACCTTC
>NA|TRBV28|NA|TRBJ2-1
CASSFHSKGDEQFF
TGTGCCAGCAGTTTCCACTCTAAAGGGGATGAGCAGTTCTTC
>NA|TRBV28|NA|TRBJ2-1
CASRRVEQFF
TGTGCCAGCAGAAGGGTGGAGCAGTTCTTC
>many|TRBV7-9|TRBD2|TRBJ2-7
CASTPVAGSEQYF
TGTGCCAGCACCCCTGTAGCGGGTAGCGAGCAGTACTTC
>many|TRBV7-2|NA|TRBJ2-7
CASSRASGDTYEQYF
TGTGCCAGCAGCCGAGCTAGTGGGGATACCTACGAGCAGTACTTC
>few|TRBV20-1|TRBD1|TRBJ2-3
CSAQKPGQGGDTQYF
TGCAGTGCCCAAAAACCGGGACAGGGGGGAGATACGCAGTATTTT
>NA|TRBV7-9|NA|TRBJ1-5
CASSPLHWTALNQPQHF
TGTGCCAGCAGCCCCCTCCACTGGACAGCGTTAAATCAGCCCCAGCATTTT